This TCR beta chain comes out of a study of cytomegalovirus exposure and HLA in healthy donors. PCR employed 60 Vbeta and 13 Jbeta primers. Method: immunoSEQ multiplex PCR; TCRdb's copy keeps in-frame clones and lacks some. The data hold about 160,000 clones, with roughly four fifths observed a single time. The CDR3 runs to 13 residues. V was clipped by 1 base and J by 7 bases, with 14 bases between them. The germline V gene has CDR1 GTSNPN and CDR2 SVGIG (reference sequence). V and J are TRBV30 and TRBJ2-7, with D possibly being TRBD2 (5 bases). The specimen sequenced was PBMCs. This sequence originates from a man aged 45-60 years in good health and CMV-seropositive. As DNA, the CDR3 is TGTGCCTGGAGTGCAGGACTCCAAGGGGAGCAGTACTTC. This translates into CAWSAGLQGEQYF.